This T cell receptor beta chain was retrieved from a study of vaccination effects on CD4 cells after COVID-19. Study information: Under the ViraFEST assay, PBMC were stimulated with viral peptide pools so that antigen-specific CD4+ T cells expanded. Sequencing was performed afterwards. Notes on the study in general: Of the vaccine-induced clones from healthy vaccinees, merely 1 of 255 recognized common cold coronaviruses as well. Clones arising from infection and from vaccination showed marked clonal contraction late after vaccination.

Trimming removed 3 bases at V and 0 bases at J, with 11 bases between. The CDR3 covers 15 residues. CDR1 DFQATT and CDR2 SNEGSKA come from the germline V gene (reference sequence). Libraries were prepared by immunoSEQ multiplex PCR; TCRdb keeps only in-frame clonotypes and omits some of them. The sample includes tens of thousands of clones, 70% to 85% of them seen just once. Around day 10 of culture, CD4+ T cells were separated out. Each participant was given two doses of one vaccine (BNT162b2 or mRNA-1273). In this sample, this clone turned up a few times. Its antigen is unidentified. The receptor was derived from a human donor who received a COVID-19 vaccine. This sequence joins TRBV20-1 and TRBJ2-2, with no clear D. Specimen: CD4+ T cells from PBMCs cultured without peptide, collected after COVID-19 vaccination. CDR3 loop: CSASHSYANTGELFF. In DNA, the CDR3 is TGCAGTGCTAGTCACTCGTACGCGAACACCGGGGAGCTGTTTTTT.